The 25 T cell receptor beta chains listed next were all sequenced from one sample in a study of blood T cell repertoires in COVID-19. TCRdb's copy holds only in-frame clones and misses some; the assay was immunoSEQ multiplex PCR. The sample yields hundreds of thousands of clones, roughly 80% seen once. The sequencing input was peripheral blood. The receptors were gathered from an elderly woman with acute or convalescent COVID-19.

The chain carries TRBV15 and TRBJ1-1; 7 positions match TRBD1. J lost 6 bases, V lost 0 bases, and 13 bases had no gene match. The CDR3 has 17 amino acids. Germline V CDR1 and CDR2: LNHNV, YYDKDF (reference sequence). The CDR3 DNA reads TGTGCCACCAGCAGAGATTTGGCGCTACAGGGGAAGTCTGAAGCTTTCTTT. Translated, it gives CATSRDLALQGKSEAFF.

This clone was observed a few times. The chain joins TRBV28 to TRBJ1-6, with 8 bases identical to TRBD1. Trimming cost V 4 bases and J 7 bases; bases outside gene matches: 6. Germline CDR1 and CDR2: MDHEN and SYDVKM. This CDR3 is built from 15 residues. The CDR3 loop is CASSSPGQGNSPLHF. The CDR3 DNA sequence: TGTGCCAGCAGTTCACCCGGACAGGGAAATTCACCCCTCCACTTT.

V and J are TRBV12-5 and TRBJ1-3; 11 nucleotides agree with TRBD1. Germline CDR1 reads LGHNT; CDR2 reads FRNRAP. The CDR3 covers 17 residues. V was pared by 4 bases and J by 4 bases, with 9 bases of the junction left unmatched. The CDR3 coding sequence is TGTGCTAGTGGTTCGGGACAGGGGGTAATCGGGGGAAACACCATATATTTT. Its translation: CASGSGQGVIGGNTIYF.

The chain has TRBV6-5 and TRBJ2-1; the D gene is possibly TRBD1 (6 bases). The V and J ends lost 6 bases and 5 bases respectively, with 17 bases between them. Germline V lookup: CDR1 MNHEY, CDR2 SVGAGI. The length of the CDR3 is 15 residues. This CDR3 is CASRPGTQGDNEQFF. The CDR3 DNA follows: TGTGCCAGCAGACCCGGGACACAGGGAGACAATGAGCAGTTCTTC.

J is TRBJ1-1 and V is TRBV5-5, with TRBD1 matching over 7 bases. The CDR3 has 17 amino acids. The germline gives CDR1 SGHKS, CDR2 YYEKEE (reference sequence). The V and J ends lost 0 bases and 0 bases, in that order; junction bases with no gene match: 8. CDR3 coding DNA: TGTGCCAGCAGCTTGGAGGGGGCAGCCTATATGAACACTGAAGCTTTCTTT. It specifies CASSLEGAAYMNTEAFF.

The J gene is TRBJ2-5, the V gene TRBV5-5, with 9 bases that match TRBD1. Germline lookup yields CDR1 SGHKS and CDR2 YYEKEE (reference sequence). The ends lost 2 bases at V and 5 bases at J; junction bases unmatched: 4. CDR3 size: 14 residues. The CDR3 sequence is CASSFTGGRETQYF. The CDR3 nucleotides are TGTGCCAGCAGCTTTACAGGGGGCAGGGAGACCCAGTACTTC.

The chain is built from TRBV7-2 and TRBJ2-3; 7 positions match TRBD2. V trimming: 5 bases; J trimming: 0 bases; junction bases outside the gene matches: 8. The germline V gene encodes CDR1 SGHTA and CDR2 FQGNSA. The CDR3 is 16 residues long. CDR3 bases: TGTGCCAGCAGCATCGCCGCGGGGGTTAGCACAGATACGCAGTATTTT. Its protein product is CASSIAAGVSTDTQYF.

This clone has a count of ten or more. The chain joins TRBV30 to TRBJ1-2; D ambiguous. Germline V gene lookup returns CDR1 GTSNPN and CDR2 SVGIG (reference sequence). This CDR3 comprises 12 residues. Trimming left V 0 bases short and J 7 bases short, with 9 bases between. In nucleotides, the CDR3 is TGTGCCTGGAGTGTCGAAAGAGCTGGCTACACCTTC. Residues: CAWSVERAGYTF.

CDR3 in DNA: TGTGCCAGCATCAAGGGACAGGGTAGCAATCAGCCCCAGCATTTT. Its translation is CASIKGQGSNQPQHF. This chain links TRBV6-5 with TRBJ1-5, with TRBD1 matching 9 bases. The V and J ends lost 7 bases and 0 bases, in that order; junction bases with no gene match: 4. CDR3 length: 15 residues. In germline, CDR1 is MNHEY, CDR2 SVGAGI.

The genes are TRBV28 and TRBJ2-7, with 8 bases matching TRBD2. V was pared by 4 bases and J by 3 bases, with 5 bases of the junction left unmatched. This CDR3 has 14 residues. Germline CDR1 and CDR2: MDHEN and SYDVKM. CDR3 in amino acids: CASSYAGGDYEQYF. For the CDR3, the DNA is TGTGCCAGCAGTTATGCGGGAGGCGACTACGAGCAGTACTTC.

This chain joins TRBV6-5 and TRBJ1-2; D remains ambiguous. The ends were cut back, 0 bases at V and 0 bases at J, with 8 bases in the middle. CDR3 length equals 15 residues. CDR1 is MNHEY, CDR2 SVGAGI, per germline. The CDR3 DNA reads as TGTGCCAGCAGTTACTCCTATCCGACTAACTATGGCTACACCTTC. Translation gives CASSYSYPTNYGYTF.

Written as DNA, the CDR3 is TGTGCCAGCTCACCACCGGGACTATTGGGCGGGGAGCTGTTTTTT. This codes for CASSPPGLLGGELFF. J is TRBJ2-2 and V is TRBV18; the match to TRBD2 covers 7 bases. After removal of 0 bases from V and 7 bases from J, the junction contained 5 bases not matched to a gene. Germline V gene data show CDR1 as KGHSH and CDR2 as LQKENI. This CDR3 has 15 residues.

The CDR3 bases are TGTGCCAGCAGGGTAGGACAGGCTTTTTCCGAGCAGTACTTC. Translating gives CASRVGQAFSEQYF. The J gene is TRBJ2-7, the V gene TRBV6-5; 7 bases are shared with TRBD1. Germline trimming cut 6 bases from V and 6 bases from J; bases unmatched to any gene: 11. The CDR3 length is 14 residues. Looked up from germline, CDR1 is MNHEY and CDR2 is SVGAGI.

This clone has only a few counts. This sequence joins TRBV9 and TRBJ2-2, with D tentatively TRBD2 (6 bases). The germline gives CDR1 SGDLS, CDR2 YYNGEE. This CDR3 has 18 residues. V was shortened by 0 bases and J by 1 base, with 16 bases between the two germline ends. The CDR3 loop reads CASSVATSREWNTGELFF. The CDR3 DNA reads TGTGCCAGCAGCGTAGCCACTAGCCGGGAGTGGAACACCGGGGAGCTGTTTTTT.

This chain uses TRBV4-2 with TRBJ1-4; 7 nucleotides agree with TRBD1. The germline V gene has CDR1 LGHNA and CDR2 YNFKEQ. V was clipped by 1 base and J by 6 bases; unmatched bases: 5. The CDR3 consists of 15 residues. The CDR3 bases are TGTGCCAGCAGCCAAGCTTTCACAGGGGATGAAAAACTGTTTTTT. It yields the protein CASSQAFTGDEKLFF.

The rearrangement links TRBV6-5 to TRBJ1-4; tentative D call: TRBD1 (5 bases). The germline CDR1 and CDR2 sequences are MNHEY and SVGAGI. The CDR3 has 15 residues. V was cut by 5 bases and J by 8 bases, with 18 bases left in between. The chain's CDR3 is CASSPIDRNSEKLFF. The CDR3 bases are TGTGCCAGCAGTCCTATCGACAGAAACTCAGAAAAACTGTTTTTT.

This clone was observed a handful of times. The CDR3 is CASSQERDQPQHF. CDR3 in DNA: TGTGCCAGCAGCCAAGAGAGGGATCAGCCCCAGCATTTT. The chain recombines TRBV3-1 (or the pseudogene TRBV3-2) with TRBJ1-5; no firm D call. Germline V CDR1 and CDR2: LGHDT, YNNKEL (reference sequence). The CDR3 spans 13 residues. V lost 0 bases to trimming and J lost 5 bases, with 5 bases between them.

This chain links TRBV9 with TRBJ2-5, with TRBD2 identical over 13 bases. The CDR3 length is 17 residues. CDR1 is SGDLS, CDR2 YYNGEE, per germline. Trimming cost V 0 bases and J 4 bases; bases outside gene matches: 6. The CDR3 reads CASSVAGLAGVGETQYF. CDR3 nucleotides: TGTGCCAGCAGCGTAGCTGGACTAGCGGGGGTAGGAGAGACCCAGTACTTC.

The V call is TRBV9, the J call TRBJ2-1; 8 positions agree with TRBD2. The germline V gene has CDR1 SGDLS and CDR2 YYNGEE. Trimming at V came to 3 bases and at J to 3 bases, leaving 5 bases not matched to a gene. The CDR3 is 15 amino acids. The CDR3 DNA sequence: TGTGCCAGCAGCGCCGGGAGGGTGGGCTACAATGAGCAGTTCTTC. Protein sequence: CASSAGRVGYNEQFF. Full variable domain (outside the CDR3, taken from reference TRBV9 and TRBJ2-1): DSGVTQTPKHLITATGQRVTLRCSPRSGDLSVYWYQQSLDQGLQFLIQYYNGEERAKGNILERFSAQQFPDLHSELNLSSLELGDSALYFCASSAGRVGYNEQFFGPGTRLTVL.

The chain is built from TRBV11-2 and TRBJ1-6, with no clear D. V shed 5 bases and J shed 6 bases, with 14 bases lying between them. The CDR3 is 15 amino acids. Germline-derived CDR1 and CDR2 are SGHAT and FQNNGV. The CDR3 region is CASSLEPGPNSPLHF. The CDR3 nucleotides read TGTGCCAGCAGCCTTGAACCAGGCCCTAATTCACCCCTCCACTTT.

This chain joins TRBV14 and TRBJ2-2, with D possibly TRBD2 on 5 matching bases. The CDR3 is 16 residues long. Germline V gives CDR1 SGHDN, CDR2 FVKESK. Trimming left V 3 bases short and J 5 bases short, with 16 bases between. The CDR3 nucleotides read TGTGCCAGCAGCCATTTTGGCAGCCGAGGGACCGGGGAGCTGTTTTTT. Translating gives CASSHFGSRGTGELFF. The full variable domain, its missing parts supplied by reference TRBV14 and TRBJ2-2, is EAGVTQFPSHSVIEKGQTVTLRCDPISGHDNLYWYRRVMGKEIKFLLHFVKESKQDESGMPNNRFLAERTGGTYSTLKVQPAELEDSGVYFCASSHFGSRGTGELFFGEGSRLTVL.

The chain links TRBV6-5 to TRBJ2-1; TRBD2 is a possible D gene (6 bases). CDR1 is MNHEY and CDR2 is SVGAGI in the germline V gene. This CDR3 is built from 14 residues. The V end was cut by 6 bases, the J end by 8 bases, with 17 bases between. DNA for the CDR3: TGTGCCAGCAGCCTCGGAACTAGCAGCGATGAGCAGTTCTTC. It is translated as CASSLGTSSDEQFF.

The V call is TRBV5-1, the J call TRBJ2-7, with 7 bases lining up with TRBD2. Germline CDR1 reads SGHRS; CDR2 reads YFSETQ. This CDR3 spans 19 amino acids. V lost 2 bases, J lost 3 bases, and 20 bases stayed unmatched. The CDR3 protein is CASSFKGIWGGLDHYEQYF. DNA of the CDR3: TGCGCCAGCAGCTTTAAAGGCATTTGGGGGGGTTTGGATCACTACGAGCAGTACTTC.

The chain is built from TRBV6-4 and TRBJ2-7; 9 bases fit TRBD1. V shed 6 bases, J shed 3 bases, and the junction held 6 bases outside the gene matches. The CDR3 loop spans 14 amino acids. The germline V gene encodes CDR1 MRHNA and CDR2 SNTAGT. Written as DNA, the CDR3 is TGTGCCAGCAGGGGGACAGGGACTTTCTACGAGCAGTACTTC. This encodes CASRGTGTFYEQYF.

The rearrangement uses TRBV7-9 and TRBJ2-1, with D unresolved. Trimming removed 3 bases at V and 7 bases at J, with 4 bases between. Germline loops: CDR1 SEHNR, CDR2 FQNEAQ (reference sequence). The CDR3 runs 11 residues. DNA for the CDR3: TGTGCCAGCAGCTTGTCTAATGAGCAGTTCTTC. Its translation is CASSLSNEQFF.